One and the same sample provided the 5 T cell receptor beta chains below, sequenced in a study of control samples from healthy donors and cancer patients. Sequencing used immunoSEQ multiplex PCR; TCRdb keeps in-frame clones, though not all of them. The data show about 410,000 clones, more than 80% seen once. The sequenced sample consisted of PBMCs. Every receptor here comes from a man aged 40-55 years with head and neck cancer.

The rearrangement uses TRBV19 and TRBJ1-5; tentative D call: TRBD1 (5 bases). This CDR3 spans 16 amino acids. Germline lookup yields CDR1 LNHDA and CDR2 SQIVND (reference sequence). Deletions cut 3 bases from V and 3 bases from J, with 15 bases between. CDR3 sequence (DNA): TGTGCCAGTAGTATTTCGAGGGGCCAGCCCAATCAGCCCCAGCATTTT. Translated: CASSISRGQPNQPQHF.

The chain combines TRBV28 with TRBJ1-2; D gene uncertain. Trimming left V 3 bases short and J 6 bases short, with 11 bases between. This CDR3 spans 13 amino acids. CDR1 and CDR2 from the germline V gene are MDHEN and SYDVKM. In nucleotides, the CDR3 is TGTGCCAGCAGTTTGATGGATGCCGATGGCTACACCTTC. Translated, it gives CASSLMDADGYTF.

CDR3 sequence (DNA): TGTGCCAGCAGCCGGGGCACAGATACGCAGTATTTT. Translation: CASSRGTDTQYF. The chain recombines TRBV14 with TRBJ2-3, with no clear D. V lost 4 bases to trimming and J lost 1 base, with 3 bases between them. Germline V lookup: CDR1 SGHDN, CDR2 FVKESK. The CDR3 extends over 12 amino acids.

As for this clone: The sample holds other DNA sequences that translate to the same CDR3. V and J are TRBV7-2 and TRBJ1-2; D is perhaps TRBD1 (5 bases). CDR1 SGHTA and CDR2 FQGNSA come from the germline V gene. The CDR3 runs 14 residues. The V and J ends lost 6 bases and 0 bases respectively, with 11 bases between them. CDR3 in amino acids: CASSFGGANYGYTF. The CDR3 DNA follows: TGTGCCAGCAGTTTCGGGGGAGCTAACTATGGCTACACCTTC.

V is TRBV19 and J is TRBJ2-5; TRBD1 aligns across 7 bases. The germline CDR1 and CDR2 sequences are LNHDA and SQIVND (reference sequence). With V trimmed by 6 bases and J by 1 base, 2 bases remained unmatched. The CDR3 contains 13 residues. CDR3 protein: CASSGTAQETQYF. The CDR3 coding sequence is TGTGCCAGTAGCGGGACAGCCCAAGAGACCCAGTACTTC.